What follows describes a single TCR beta chain. This sample was taken from a study of shared clonotypes between healthy human individuals. Profiled with immunoSEQ multiplex PCR; TCRdb holds only in-frame clones, not every one. The sample carries about 1.1 million clones, roughly 80% recorded once. V was pared by 4 bases and J by 4 bases, with 17 bases between. Germline V gene data show CDR1 as SGHDT and CDR2 as YYEEEE. The CDR3 loop spans 15 amino acids. The sequence was collected from a man younger than 35 in good health. Some clones in this sample may be carry-over from other donors' samples. The specimen was memory CD4+ T cells from PBMCs. Subset defined: CD45RA-negative fraction. The rearrangement links TRBV5-6 to TRBJ2-5; D is perhaps TRBD2 (5 bases). The CDR3 coding sequence is TGTGCCAGCAGCGCAACCGGAGGCCTGAGAGAGACCCAGTACTTC. Protein: CASSATGGLRETQYF.